Included here is one T cell receptor (beta chain) sequence, with context. Its antigen is currently unknown. There are 14 residues in the CDR3. J gave up 0 bases and V 7 bases, and 8 bases lay outside the gene matches. The germline V gene has CDR1 SQVTM and CDR2 ANQGSEA. The record originates from a study of OX40 agonist ivuxolimab in advanced cancers. Study information: Ivuxolimab was delivered to patients intravenously every 2 weeks at doses spanning 0.01 to 10 mg/kg. At 65% to 85% male, the cohort had a mean age of approximately 64 years, ranging from roughly 23 to 80. Study-level findings and limits: At 0.1 to 3.0 mg/kg and by week 6, CD4+ and CD8+ T cells in the blood had expanded clonally. In general, CD8+ T cells held more expanded clones than CD4+ did, on average.

Profiled with immunoSEQ multiplex PCR; TCRdb holds only in-frame clones, not every one. The sample lists 20,000 or so clones; 80% to 90% were seen once. V gene TRBV29-1 combines with J gene TRBJ2-7; 8 bases align to TRBD1. The sequence was obtained from an adult with an advanced solid tumor such as melanoma, head and neck, liver or kidney cancer. Sequenced here: CD4+ or CD8+ T cells sorted from blood, sampled in a trial of the OX40 agonist ivuxolimab. CDR3: CSAISGGLSYEQYF. In nucleotides, the CDR3 is TGCAGCGCAATATCAGGGGGCCTCTCCTACGAGCAGTACTTC.